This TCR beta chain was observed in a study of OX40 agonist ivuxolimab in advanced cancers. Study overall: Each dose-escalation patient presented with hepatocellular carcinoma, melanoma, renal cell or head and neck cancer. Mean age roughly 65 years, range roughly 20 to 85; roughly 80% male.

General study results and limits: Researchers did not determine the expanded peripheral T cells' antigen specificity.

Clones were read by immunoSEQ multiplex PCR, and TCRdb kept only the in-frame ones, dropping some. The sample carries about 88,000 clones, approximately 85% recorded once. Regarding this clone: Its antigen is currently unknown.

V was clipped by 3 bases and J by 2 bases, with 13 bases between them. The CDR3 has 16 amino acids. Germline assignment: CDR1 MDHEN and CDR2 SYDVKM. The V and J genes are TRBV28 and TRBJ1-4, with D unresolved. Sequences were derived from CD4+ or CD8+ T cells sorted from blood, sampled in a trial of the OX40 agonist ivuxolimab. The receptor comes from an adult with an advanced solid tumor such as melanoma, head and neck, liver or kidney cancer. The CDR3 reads CASSLATSTTNEKLFF. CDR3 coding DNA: TGTGCCAGCAGTTTGGCCACTTCAACTACTAATGAAAAACTGTTTTTT.